Included here is one T cell receptor (beta chain) sequence, with context. Which antigen it targets is not known. Base qualities are missing; no much larger clone stands one base away. The data belong to a study of cytomegalovirus exposure and HLA in healthy donors (dated by TCRdb to 2015 to 2018). Concerning the study at large: An earlier analysis of fewer than 750 of the donors reported about 260 Gb of sequence data and 117 million unique TCR beta sequences obtained from roughly 180 million T cells. Roughly 300 gigabases of sequencing data and tens of millions of unique TCR sequences were included in an early release covering 550 to 800 HLA-typed donors. Of the 300 to 500 genotyped donors, less than 90% were placed in the genetic ancestry cluster associated with self-reported Caucasian donors. The study aimed to test whether signatures of past pathogen exposure could be identified by cataloging public T cell receptors. Using immunosequencing, the study profiled T cell repertoires from around 680 subjects and related those repertoires to cytomegalovirus serostatus. Besides the first cohort of roughly 640 subjects, a separate validation cohort made up of 120 different subjects was used. To predict cytomegalovirus infection status, the study brought together high-throughput TCR immunosequencing, statistical association of individual TCRs with disease status, and machine learning. In a later analysis, previously published TCR beta repertoires from some 640 donors were re-analyzed and high-resolution HLA genotyping was added so that TCR occurrence patterns could be studied. In the later analysis, no new phenotypic data were used to find candidate immune exposures; instead, reliance was placed on TCR beta sequences and their occurrence across donors. In an earlier analysis of 587 of the donors, high-throughput TCR beta sequencing was used to judge whether each TCR beta V gene segment behaved as functional or pseudogenic. Donor age, sex, ethnicity and CMV serostatus were compiled alongside the repertoire data. A later genetic analysis used genome-wide SNP genotypes for about 65% of the roughly 700 donors, treating that subset as a discovery cohort. All discovery cohort repertoires had been generated on a single sequencing platform. Both class I and class II loci were covered by HLA typing, at four-digit resolution. The number of typed donors differed by locus: 629-630 for A, B, C, DRB1 and DQB1; 500 to 550 for DQA1; about 600 for DPA1; and roughly 490 for DPB1. Because of strong linkage in the cohort, five DR-DQ haplotypes were treated as single units for association and clustering. Among 300 to 450 genotyped donors of the cohort, an average of around 240,000 unique TCR beta nucleotide sequences were sequenced per donor, roughly 20% of them non-productive. Overall study results and their limits: Most TCR sequences were seen in very few donors, while some public TCRs were found in many individuals. In a later analysis, TCR association rates were found to vary across HLA loci, with the most associated TCRs seen for DRB1 alleles and the fewest for HLA-C alleles. According to the authors, the approach could potentially be generalized to other disease states and immunological phenotypes. A further reported finding was that TCR beta sequences accurately predicted the HLA-A and HLA-B alleles for most subjects in the first cohort. Three of the identified cytomegalovirus-associated TCR beta chains were confirmed in vitro to be specific for cytomegalovirus antigens. Because counts were too low, about 15 rarely observed V segments, including chromosome 9 orphons, were left out of the earlier analysis of a few hundred of the donors. In a later genetic analysis, fewer N-insertions in productive TCRs were reported among donors in an Asian-associated ancestry cluster than the approximately 710-donor mean. When HLA alleles, especially DR and DQ, strongly co-occurred, attributing TCR associations to individual alleles was difficult. In a later analysis, several top co-occurrence clusters were reported to appear linked to parvovirus B19, influenza, CMV and Epstein-Barr virus. Most CMV-associated TCR beta chains appeared to be HLA-restricted in a later analysis, and the HLA associations seemed to be driven largely by CMV exposure. A cluster of highly shared sequence variants was judged likely to be a technical artifact of the sequencing pipeline. Correlated functional status among segregating V segments might reflect linkage disequilibrium, but an unknown experimental factor could not be ruled out. In a later genetic analysis, a missense DCLRE1C variant was associated with V-gene and J-gene trimming of TCR beta chains, and the association was replicated in an independent cohort. Broadly in line with IMGT annotations, most TCR beta V segments showed up in productive rearrangements about 90% or about 30% of the time in an earlier analysis of several hundred of the donors. Because HLA typing was unavailable for some donors at each locus, only the typed subset was used in association tests. For the cohort, immune exposure information was limited to CMV serostatus. In the study, about 150 TCR beta chains were listed as associated with cytomegalovirus. In a later analysis, HLA-associated TCR beta chains were found to be more clonally expanded and to have lower generation probabilities than equally common non-associated chains. In this cohort, only TCR beta chains were sequenced, and detectable features were limited by the absence of alpha or paired-chain data. Specific HLA alleles were associated with roughly 17,000 TCR beta sequences at a false discovery rate of 0.05 in a later analysis. The 87-base-pair reads could not distinguish some IMGT-functional V segments, including TRBV6-2 and TRBV6-3, so those segments were excluded. The presence/absence analyses assumed that sequencing depth was roughly uniform across donors, and that assumption may not be true. The classifier was reported to diagnose cytomegalovirus status with high specificity and sensitivity in both the original and validation cohorts.

The cohort comprised around 690 healthy bone marrow donors. At the time of sampling, all cohort members were nominally healthy, though unrecorded immune exposures were likely present. The donor tested CMV seronegative, placing the donor among the roughly 350 seronegative members of the cohort. A peripheral blood sample was collected from each donor, and TCR beta sequencing was performed on peripheral blood mononuclear cells. Genomic DNA was extracted from the blood cell samples with the Qiagen DNeasy Blood Extraction Kit. As encoded in the germline V gene, CDR1 is SNHLY while CDR2 is FYNNEI. V is reduced by 7 bases and J by 5 bases, leaving a spacing of 22 bases between them. The CDR3 runs 16 residues from the cysteine to the phenylalanine. CDR3 DNA is the only sequence kept; it has 48 bases, read in frame from the first base. To prepare the library, the immunoSEQ multiplex PCR assay was applied. For the multiplex PCR, a mixture combining 60 forward primers for TCR Vbeta segments and 13 reverse primers for TCR Jbeta segments was used. A multiplex PCR assay on genomic DNA amplified the CDR3 region of rearranged TCR beta genes. The Illumina HiSeq System was used to sequence the amplified TCR beta libraries as 87-base-pair reads. As for the authors' bioinformatics: In a later analysis, tens of millions of unique TCR beta chains were counted across the 690 or so repertoires, and around 11 million of these chains were shared by at least two donors. To remove PCR and sequencing errors, raw reads were error-corrected and collapsed into unique sequences using a nearest-neighbor algorithm that merged closely related sequences. V, D and J gene segments were assigned by aligning CDR3 sequences to IMGT reference sequences. Each retained sequence needed at least a six-nucleotide match to both a V gene segment and a J gene segment. Rearrangements were classified as productive when the CDR3 lacked stop codons and remained in frame with V and J, and all other rearrangements were classified as non-productive. CDR3 was defined by IMGT convention, running from the second conserved V-encoded cysteine to the conserved J-encoded phenylalanine. The earlier analysis of roughly 590 of the donors excluded sequences that lacked an unambiguous match to a single V gene segment. In an earlier analysis of 450 to 750 of the donors, a V segment was called functional when productive rearrangements were above 56.7%, and segregating when the standard deviation between donors exceeded 5%. To diagnose cytomegalovirus status from the catalog of TCR beta chain sequences, a statistical classification framework was built. In a later analysis, V and J genes were assigned by comparing TCR nucleotide sequences against IMGT/GENE-DB human TR gene sequences. The TCRdist pipeline was used in a later analysis to assign CDR3 sequences and most-parsimonious VDJ recombination scenarios. In a later analysis, each TCR beta chain was defined by its CDR3 amino acid sequence together with its V-gene family, and reads without a unique V-gene family were excluded. As a way to deal with suspected cross-contamination and a sequencing artifact, a later analysis dropped more than 500 nucleotide sequences that were highly shared and had low generation probability. In a later analysis, a clonal expansion index was calculated for each public chain from normalized within-repertoire ranks of inferred template counts. A later analysis computed generation probabilities with a VDJ recombination model fitted to out-of-frame rearrangements, and checked the results against IGoR. Hypergeometric tests were used in a later analysis to score TCR-TCR, TCR-HLA and TCR-CMV co-occurrence, with a repertoire-size bias correction applied to the TCR pairs. In a later analysis, false discovery rates were estimated by permuting HLA or CMV assignments 20 times. In a later analysis, co-occurring TCRs were grouped using DBSCAN, and TCRdist sequence similarity was added for clustering within HLA-allele-positive subsets. Repertoires with fewer than 30,000 or more than 120,000 public chains, plus five repertoires with anomalous nucleotide sharing, were excluded from co-occurrence clustering. The table comes from immuneACCESS by way of TCRdb, which keeps in-frame sequences with V and J called. Part of the clones is missing from these tables; in studies checked, under half for an unresolved V gene and the rest for unknown reasons. That table is the source of V, J and clone size, and D and trimming were worked out from the DNA. The sample has 65,000 to 90,000 clones on record, about nine tenths of them singletons. Of the sample, roughly 2% is held by the ten largest clones.

Sequenced sample: PBMCs. The clonotype comes from a woman younger than 45 in good health and CMV-seronegative. Here the chain combines TRBV2 and TRBJ2-3; TRBD1 is perhaps the D gene, given 6 matching bases. The DNA sequence reads TGTGCCAGCAAATATAAGACAGGAGAAAGAAAAGATACGCAGTATTTT. This encodes CASKYKTGERKDTQYF. When the CDR3 is completed using the reference TRBV2 and TRBJ2-3 genes on either side, the full variable domain is EPEVTQTPSHQVTQMGQEVILRCVPISNHLYFYWYRQILGQKVEFLVSFYNNEISEKSEIFDDQFSVERPDGSNFTLKIRSTKLEDSAMYFCASKYKTGERKDTQYFGPGTRLTVL.